This paragraph reports one T cell receptor (beta chain). Its cognate antigen is unknown. The sample is drawn from a study of T cell responses to AZD1222 COVID-19 vaccine. Study-wide points: Baseline seropositivity characterized only a handful of AZD1222 recipients. Possibly, clonal diversity was underestimated; donors were largely white British and included more females. Spike-spanning, vaccine-associated CD4 TCRs were dominant at 160-218 and 743-854.

The assay was immunoSEQ multiplex PCR, and TCRdb's table has in-frame clones only and misses some. The repertoire holds about 140,000 clones, approximately 90% seen once, with around 3.8% in the top ten. The germline V and J ends were trimmed by 7 bases and 3 bases, with 16 bases remaining between them. The V gene's germline CDR1 is LNHDA and CDR2 SQIVND (reference sequence). The CDR3 consists of 15 residues. This chain connects TRBV19 to TRBJ2-1; tentative D call: TRBD1 (6 bases). This TCR derives from an adult in good health. The starting material was peripheral blood, obtained on day 0 of AZD1222 vaccination. CDR3 coding DNA: TGTGCCAGTACCCTGAGGCAGGGGAGCTACAATGAGCAGTTCTTC. Translated, it gives CASTLRQGSYNEQFF.